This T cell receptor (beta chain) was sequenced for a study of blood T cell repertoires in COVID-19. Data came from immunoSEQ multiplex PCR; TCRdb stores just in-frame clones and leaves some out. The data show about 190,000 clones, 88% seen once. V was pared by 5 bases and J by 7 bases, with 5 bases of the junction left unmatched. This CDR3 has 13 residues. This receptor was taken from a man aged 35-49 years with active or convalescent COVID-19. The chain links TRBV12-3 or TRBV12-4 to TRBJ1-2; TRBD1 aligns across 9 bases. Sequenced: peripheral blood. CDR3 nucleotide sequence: TGTGCCAGCAGTCCGGGACAGGGATTTGGCTACACCTTC. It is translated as CASSPGQGFGYTF.